This T cell receptor (beta chain) was observed in a study of shared clonotypes between healthy human individuals. Overall study results and limits: Clonotypes which were not shared had lower generation probabilities than clonotypes that all four donors shared. Sharing across four donors was highest in naive CD4 (roughly 5%) and lowest in memory CD8 (approximately 0.4%).

Germline V gene lookup returns CDR1 LNHDA and CDR2 SQIVND (reference sequence). This CDR3 has 15 amino acids. Trimming at V came to 4 bases and at J to 4 bases, leaving 7 bases not matched to a gene. As for this clone: Antigen unknown.

Sequencing used immunoSEQ multiplex PCR; TCRdb keeps in-frame clones, though not all of them. The table records about 2.4 million clones, over 85% of them present only once. The genes are TRBV19 and TRBJ2-7, with TRBD1 identical over 10 bases. The sequence derives from a man between 18 and 29 years old in good health. The sequenced sample consisted of naive CD4+ T cells sorted from blood. The subset denotes: CD45RA+ positively selected. The CDR3 DNA is TGTGCCAGTAGTAAAAACGGACAGGGGGATTACGAGCAGTACTTC. Protein product: CASSKNGQGDYEQYF.